Given below is one T cell receptor (beta chain) in context. The sample comes from a study of blood T cell repertoires in COVID-19. Assay used: immunoSEQ multiplex PCR; TCRdb lists only in-frame clones, some missing. The table has 350,000 to 400,000 clones, about 87% seen once. CDR1 is MNHEY and CDR2 is SVGAGI in the germline V gene. The CDR3 sequence is 13 residues long. V shed 6 bases and J shed 5 bases, with 13 bases lying between them. Input material: PBMCs or T cells enriched from blood (not recorded which). This receptor was taken from a man between 40 and 49 years old in a cohort exposed to, infected with or recovered from COVID-19 (not recorded which). The chain has TRBV6-5 and TRBJ2-5; no clear D gene. CDR3 coding DNA: TGTGCCAGCAGGCTCAGGCTTGGGGAGACCCAGTACTTC. It specifies CASRLRLGETQYF.